This T cell receptor beta chain was found in a study of shared clonotypes between healthy human individuals. Germline values: CDR1 SQVTM, CDR2 ANQGSEA. The CDR3 length is 12 residues. This clone was seen only once. Naive CD8 cells lacked CD45RO, underwent positive selection for CCR7 and left out terminally differentiated effector memory CD45RA+ cells. It was at deep level that the assay was run. Template for every sorted-subset replicate PCR totaled about 0.2 ug DNA, 25,000 to 35,000 T cell genomes. Assay: immunoSEQ multiplex PCR; the TCRdb copy retains only in-frame clones and omits some. The sample lists about 2.1 million clones; around 93% were seen once.

The sample was naive CD8+ T cells from PBMCs. This clonotype was obtained from a young man in good health. Some clones in this sample may be carry-over from other donors' samples. This chain uses TRBV29-1 with TRBJ2-1; 8 nucleotides line up with TRBD2. CDR3 residues: CTLGLAGAQQFF. The CDR3 region has the DNA TGCACCCTTGGACTAGCTGGTGCTCAGCAGTTCTTC.